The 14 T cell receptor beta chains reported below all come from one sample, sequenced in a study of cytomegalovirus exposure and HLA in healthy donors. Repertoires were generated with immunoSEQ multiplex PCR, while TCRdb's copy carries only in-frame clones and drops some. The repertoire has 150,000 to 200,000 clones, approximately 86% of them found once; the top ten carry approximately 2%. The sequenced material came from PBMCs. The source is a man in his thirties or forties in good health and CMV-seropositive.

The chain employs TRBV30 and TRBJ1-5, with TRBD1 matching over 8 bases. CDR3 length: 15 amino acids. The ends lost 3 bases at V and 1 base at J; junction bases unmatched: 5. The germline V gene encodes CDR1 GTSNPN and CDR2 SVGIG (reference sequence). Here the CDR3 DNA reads TGTGCCTGGAGCTGGACAGGGAAAAGCAATCAGCCCCAGCATTTT. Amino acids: CAWSWTGKSNQPQHF. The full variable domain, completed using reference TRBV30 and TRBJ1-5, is SQTIHQWPATLVQPVGSPLSLECTVEGTSNPNLYWYRQAAGRGLQLLFYSVGIGQISSEVPQNLSASRPQDRQFILSSKKLLLSDSGFYLCAWSWTGKSNQPQHFGDGTRLSIL.

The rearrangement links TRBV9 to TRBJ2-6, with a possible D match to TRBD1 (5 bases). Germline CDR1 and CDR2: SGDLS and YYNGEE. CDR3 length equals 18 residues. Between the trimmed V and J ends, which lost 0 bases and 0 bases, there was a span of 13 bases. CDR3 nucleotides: TGTGCCAGCAGCGTAGTTAGGGGTTCCAGCTCTGGGGCCAACGTCCTGACTTTC. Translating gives CASSVVRGSSSGANVLTF.

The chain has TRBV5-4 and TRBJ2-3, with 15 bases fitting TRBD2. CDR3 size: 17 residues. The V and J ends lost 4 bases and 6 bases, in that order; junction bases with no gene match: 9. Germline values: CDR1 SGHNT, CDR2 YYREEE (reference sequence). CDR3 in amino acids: CASSLRTSGGAADTQYF. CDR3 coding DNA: TGTGCCAGCAGCCTTCGGACTAGCGGGGGGGCCGCGGATACGCAGTATTTT.

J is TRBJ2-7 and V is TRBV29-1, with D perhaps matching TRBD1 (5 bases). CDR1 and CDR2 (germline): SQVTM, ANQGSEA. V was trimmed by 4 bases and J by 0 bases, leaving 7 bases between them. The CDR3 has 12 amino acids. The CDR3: CSVVRGSYEQYF. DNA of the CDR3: TGCAGCGTTGTTAGGGGCTCCTACGAGCAGTACTTC.

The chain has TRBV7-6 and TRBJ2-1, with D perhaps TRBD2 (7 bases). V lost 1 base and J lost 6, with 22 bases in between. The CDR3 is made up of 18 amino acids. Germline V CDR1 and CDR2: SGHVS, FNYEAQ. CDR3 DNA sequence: TGTGCCAGCAGCTTAGTTGGAGGGGAGGGGGGGAGATCCAATGAGCAGTTCTTC. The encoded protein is CASSLVGGEGGRSNEQFF.

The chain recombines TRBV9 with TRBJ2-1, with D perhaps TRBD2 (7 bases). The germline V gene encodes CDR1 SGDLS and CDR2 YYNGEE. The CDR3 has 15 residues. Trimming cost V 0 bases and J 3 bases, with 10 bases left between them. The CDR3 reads CASSVAGGDYNEQFF. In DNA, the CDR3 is TGTGCCAGCAGCGTAGCGGGGGGCGACTACAATGAGCAGTTCTTC.

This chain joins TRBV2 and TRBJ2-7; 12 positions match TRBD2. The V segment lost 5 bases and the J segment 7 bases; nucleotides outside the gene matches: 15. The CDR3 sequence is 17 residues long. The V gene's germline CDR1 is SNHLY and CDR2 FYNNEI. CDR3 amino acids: CASSTPRASGGALEQYF. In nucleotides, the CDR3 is TGTGCCAGCAGTACGCCCCGGGCTAGCGGGGGGGCTCTTGAGCAGTACTTC.

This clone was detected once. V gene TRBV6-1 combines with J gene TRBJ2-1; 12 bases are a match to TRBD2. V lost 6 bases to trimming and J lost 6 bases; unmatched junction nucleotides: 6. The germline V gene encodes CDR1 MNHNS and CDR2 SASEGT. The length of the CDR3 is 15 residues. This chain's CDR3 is CASRTTSGSINEQFF. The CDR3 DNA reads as TGTGCCAGCAGAACGACTAGCGGGAGTATCAATGAGCAGTTCTTC.

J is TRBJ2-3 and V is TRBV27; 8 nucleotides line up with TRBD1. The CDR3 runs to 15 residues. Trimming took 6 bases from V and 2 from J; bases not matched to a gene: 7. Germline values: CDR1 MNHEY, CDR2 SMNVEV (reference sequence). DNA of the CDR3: TGTGCCAGCAGACCAGGACAGGGCTTCACAGATACGCAGTATTTT. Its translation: CASRPGQGFTDTQYF.

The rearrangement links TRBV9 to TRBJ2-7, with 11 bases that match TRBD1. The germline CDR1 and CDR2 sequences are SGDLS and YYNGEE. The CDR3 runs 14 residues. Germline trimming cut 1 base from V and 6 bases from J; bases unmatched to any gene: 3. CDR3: CASSVLGTGGEQYF. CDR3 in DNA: TGTGCCAGCAGCGTACTGGGGACAGGGGGCGAGCAGTACTTC.

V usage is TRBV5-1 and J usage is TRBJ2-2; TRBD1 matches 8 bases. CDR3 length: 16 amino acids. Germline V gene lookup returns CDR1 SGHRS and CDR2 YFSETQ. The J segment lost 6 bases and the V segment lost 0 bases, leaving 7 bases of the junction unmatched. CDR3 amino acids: CASSLEGRGRSGELFF. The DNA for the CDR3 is TGCGCCAGCAGCTTGGAAGGCAGGGGGCGGTCCGGGGAGCTGTTTTTT. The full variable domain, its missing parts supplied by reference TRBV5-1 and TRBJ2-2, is KAGVTQTPRYLIKTRGQQVTLSCSPISGHRSVSWYQQTPGQGLQFLFEYFSETQRNKGNFPGRFSGRQFSNSRSEMNVSTLELGDSALYLCASSLEGRGRSGELFFGEGSRLTVL.

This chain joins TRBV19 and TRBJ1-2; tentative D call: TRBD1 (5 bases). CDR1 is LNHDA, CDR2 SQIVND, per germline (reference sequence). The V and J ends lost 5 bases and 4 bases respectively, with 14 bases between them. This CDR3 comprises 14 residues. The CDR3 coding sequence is TGTGCCAGTAGTTCTATCGACAGAGCCTATGGCTACACCTTC. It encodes CASSSIDRAYGYTF.

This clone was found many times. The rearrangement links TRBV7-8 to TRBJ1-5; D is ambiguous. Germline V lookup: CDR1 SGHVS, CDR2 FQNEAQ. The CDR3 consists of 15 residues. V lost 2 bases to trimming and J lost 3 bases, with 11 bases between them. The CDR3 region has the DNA TGTGCCAGCAGCTTAATCTACGGGTACAATCAGCCCCAGCATTTT. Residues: CASSLIYGYNQPQHF.

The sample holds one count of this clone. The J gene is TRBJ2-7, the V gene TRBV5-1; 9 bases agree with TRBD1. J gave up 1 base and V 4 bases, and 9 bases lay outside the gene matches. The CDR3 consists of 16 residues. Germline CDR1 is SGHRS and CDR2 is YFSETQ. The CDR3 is CASSVGSGTGSYEQYF. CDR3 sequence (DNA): TGCGCCAGCAGCGTGGGCTCGGGGACAGGGTCCTACGAGCAGTACTTC.